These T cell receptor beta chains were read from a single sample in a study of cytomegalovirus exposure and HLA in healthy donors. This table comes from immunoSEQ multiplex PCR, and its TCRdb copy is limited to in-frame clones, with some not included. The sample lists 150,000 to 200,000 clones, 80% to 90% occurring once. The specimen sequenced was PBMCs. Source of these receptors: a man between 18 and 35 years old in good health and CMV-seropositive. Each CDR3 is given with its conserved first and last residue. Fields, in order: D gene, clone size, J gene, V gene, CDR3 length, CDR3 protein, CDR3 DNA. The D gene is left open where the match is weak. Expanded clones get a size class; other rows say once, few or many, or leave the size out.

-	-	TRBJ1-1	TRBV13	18	CASSARVRETNKNTEAFF	TGTGCCAGCAGCGCCCGCGTCCGAGAGACAAATAAGAACACTGAAGCTTTCTTT
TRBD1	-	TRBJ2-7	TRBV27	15	CASSSGQGAAYEQYF	TGTGCCAGCAGTTCGGGACAGGGGGCCGCCTACGAGCAGTACTTC
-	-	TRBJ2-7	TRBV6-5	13	CASSYWHLGEQYF	TGTGCCAGCAGTTACTGGCATCTTGGCGAGCAGTACTTC
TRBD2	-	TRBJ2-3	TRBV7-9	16	CASSTGLAGVTDTQYF	TGTGCCAGCAGCACGGGACTAGCGGGGGTCACAGATACGCAGTATTTT
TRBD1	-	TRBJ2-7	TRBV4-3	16	CASSATTGTGWIEQYF	TGCGCCAGCAGCGCAACGACCGGGACAGGGTGGATAGAGCAGTACTTC
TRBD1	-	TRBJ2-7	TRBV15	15	CATSPPWTGSYEQYF	TGTGCCACCAGCCCGCCTTGGACAGGATCCTACGAGCAGTACTTC
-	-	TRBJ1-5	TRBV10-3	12	CATRSNNQPQHF	TGTGCCACCCGATCTAACAATCAGCCCCAGCATTTT
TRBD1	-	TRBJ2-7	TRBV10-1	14	CASSRQGGMDEQYF	TGCGCCAGCTCTCGACAGGGTGGAATGGACGAGCAGTACTTC
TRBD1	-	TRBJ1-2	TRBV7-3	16	CASSLTGQGANYGYTF	TGTGCCAGCAGCTTAACAGGACAGGGGGCGAACTATGGCTACACCTTC
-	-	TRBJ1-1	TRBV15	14	CATSRDRGMFLAFF	TGTGCCACCAGCAGAGATAGAGGGATGTTTTTAGCTTTCTTT
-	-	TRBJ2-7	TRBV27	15	CASSPQVPGSYEQYF	TGTGCCAGCAGCCCTCAGGTACCTGGCTCCTACGAGCAGTACTTC
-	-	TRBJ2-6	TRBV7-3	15	CASSSGLSGANVLTF	TGTGCCAGCAGCTCGGGACTCTCTGGGGCCAACGTCCTGACTTTC
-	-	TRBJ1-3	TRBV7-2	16	CASSLIRTASGNTIYF	TGTGCCAGCAGCTTAATCAGGACAGCCTCTGGAAACACCATATATTTT
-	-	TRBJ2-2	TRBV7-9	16	CASSLWAGQGTGELFF	TGTGCCAGCAGCTTATGGGCAGGGCAGGGCACCGGGGAGCTGTTTTTT
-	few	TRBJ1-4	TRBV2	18	CASSEVFRGRSTNEKLFF	TGTGCCAGCAGTGAGGTTTTCAGGGGACGATCCACTAATGAAAAACTGTTTTTT
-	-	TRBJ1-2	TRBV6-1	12	CASSVGGYGYTF	TGTGCCAGCAGTGTCGGCGGCTATGGCTACACCTTC
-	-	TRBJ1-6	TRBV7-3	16	CASRGGAVFVGSPLHF	TGTGCCAGCAGGGGGGGGGCTGTTTTCGTTGGTTCACCCCTCCACTTT
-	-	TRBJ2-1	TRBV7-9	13	CASTRQVRDEQFF	TGTGCCAGCACGCGACAGGTTCGGGATGAGCAGTTCTTC
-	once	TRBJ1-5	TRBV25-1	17	CASKQLPQDSPGQPQHF	TGTGCCAGCAAGCAGTTGCCCCAGGACAGCCCGGGACAGCCCCAGCATTTT
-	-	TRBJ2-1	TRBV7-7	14	CASSAGGTDNEQFF	TGTGCTAGCAGCGCAGGAGGGACAGACAATGAGCAGTTCTTC
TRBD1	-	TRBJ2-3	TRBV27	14	CASSLRDRGDTQYF	TGTGCCAGCAGCCTCCGGGACAGGGGTGATACGCAGTATTTT
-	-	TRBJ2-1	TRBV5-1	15	CASSLDTGRGVEQFF	TGCGCCAGCAGCCTAGATACAGGGAGGGGGGTAGAGCAGTTCTTC
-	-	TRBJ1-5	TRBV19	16	CASSTQGADSNQPQHF	TGTGCCAGTAGTACACAAGGGGCAGATAGCAATCAGCCCCAGCATTTT
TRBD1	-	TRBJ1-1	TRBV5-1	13	CASSLEAGGEAFF	TGCGCCAGCAGCTTGGAGGCAGGGGGAGAAGCTTTCTTT
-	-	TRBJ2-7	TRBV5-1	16	CASSPARGSSSYEQYF	TGCGCCAGCAGCCCAGCCCGGGGATCCAGCTCCTACGAGCAGTACTTC
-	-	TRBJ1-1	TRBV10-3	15	CAIRGTGSLNTEAFF	TGTGCCATCAGGGGAACAGGAAGTCTGAACACTGAAGCTTTCTTT
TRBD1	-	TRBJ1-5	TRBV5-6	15	CASSSWDRADQPQHF	TGTGCCAGCAGCTCTTGGGACAGGGCGGACCAGCCCCAGCATTTT
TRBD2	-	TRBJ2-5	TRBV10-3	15	CAIGTSGGNQETQYF	TGTGCCATCGGGACTAGCGGGGGGAACCAAGAGACCCAGTACTTC
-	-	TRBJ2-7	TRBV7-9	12	CSSSRDSYEQYF	TGTTCCAGCAGCAGAGACAGCTACGAGCAGTACTTC
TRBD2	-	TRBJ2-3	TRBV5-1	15	CASNLAGSSTDTQYF	TGCGCCAGCAACCTAGCGGGGTCTAGCACAGATACGCAGTATTTT
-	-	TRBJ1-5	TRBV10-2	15	CASSELDSSGQPQHF	TGCGCCAGCAGTGAGTTGGACAGTTCGGGGCAGCCCCAGCATTTT
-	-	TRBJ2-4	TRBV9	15	CASSVEGLGENIQYF	TGTGCCAGCAGCGTAGAGGGACTGGGAGAAAACATTCAGTACTTC
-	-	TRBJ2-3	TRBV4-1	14	CASSREVPQDTQYF	TGCGCCAGCAGCCGTGAAGTACCTCAGGATACGCAGTATTTT
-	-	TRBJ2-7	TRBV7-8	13	CASSLAGPYEQYF	TGTGCCAGCAGCTTAGCGGGGCCGTACGAGCAGTACTTC
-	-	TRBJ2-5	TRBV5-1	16	CASSYIRGALGETQYF	TGCGCCAGCAGCTACATTCGGGGGGCGCTAGGGGAGACCCAGTACTTC
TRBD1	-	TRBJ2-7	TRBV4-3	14	CASSQGQGAYEQYF	TGCGCCAGCAGCCAAGGACAGGGGGCCTACGAGCAGTACTTC
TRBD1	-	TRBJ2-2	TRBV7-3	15	CASSSLDRDTGELFF	TGTGCCAGCAGCTCCTTGGACAGGGACACCGGGGAGCTGTTTTTT
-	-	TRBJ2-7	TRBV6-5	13	CASSGRRDYEQYF	TGTGCCAGCAGTGGCCGAAGGGACTACGAGCAGTACTTC
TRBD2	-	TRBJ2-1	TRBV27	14	CASSRLAGTNEQFF	TGTGCCAGCAGCCGACTAGCGGGGACCAATGAGCAGTTCTTC
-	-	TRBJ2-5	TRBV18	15	CASSPPRGLQETQYF	TGTGCCAGCTCACCACCGCGCGGACTCCAAGAGACCCAGTACTTC
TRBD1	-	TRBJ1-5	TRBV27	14	CASSPTGGHQPQHF	TGTGCCAGCAGTCCGACAGGGGGCCATCAGCCCCAGCATTTT
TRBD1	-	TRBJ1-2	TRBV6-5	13	CASSFIDRDGYTF	TGTGCCAGCAGTTTCATCGACAGGGATGGCTACACCTTC
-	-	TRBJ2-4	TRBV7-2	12	CASSLFSYIQYF	TGTGCCAGCAGCTTGTTCTCCTATATTCAGTACTTC
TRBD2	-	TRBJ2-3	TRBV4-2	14	CASSQDRVRETQYF	TGTGCCAGCAGCCAAGATAGAGTGCGGGAGACGCAGTATTTT
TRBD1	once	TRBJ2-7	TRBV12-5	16	CASGLVLGTGSHEQYF	TGTGCTAGTGGTTTGGTACTGGGGACAGGGAGCCACGAGCAGTACTTC
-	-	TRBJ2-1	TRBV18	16	CASSPTSGWGGNEQFF	TGTGCCAGCTCACCGACAAGCGGGTGGGGAGGCAATGAGCAGTTCTTC
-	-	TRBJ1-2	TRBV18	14	CASSPQGEGYGYTF	TGTGCCAGCTCACCACAGGGCGAGGGCTATGGCTACACCTTC
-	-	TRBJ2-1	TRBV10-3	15	CAISPSLLRVDEQFF	TGTGCCATCAGTCCTAGCCTTCTGAGGGTCGATGAGCAGTTCTTC
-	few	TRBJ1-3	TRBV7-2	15	CASSLQGFAGNTIYF	TGTGCCAGCAGCTTACAGGGTTTCGCTGGAAACACCATATATTTT
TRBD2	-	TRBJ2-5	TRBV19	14	CASALAGGSETQYF	TGTGCCAGTGCTCTAGCGGGGGGATCAGAGACCCAGTACTTC
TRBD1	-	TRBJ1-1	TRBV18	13	CASSTDRGYVAFF	TGTGCCAGCTCAACTGACAGGGGGTACGTAGCTTTCTTT
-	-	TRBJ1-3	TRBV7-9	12	CSSSFQGNTIYF	TGTTCCAGCAGCTTTCAAGGAAACACCATATATTTT
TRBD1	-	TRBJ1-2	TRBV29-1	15	CSVRADLDRDYGYTF	TGCAGCGTCCGAGCCGATTTAGACAGGGATTATGGCTACACCTTC
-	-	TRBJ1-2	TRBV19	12	CASSMRLDGYTF	TGTGCCAGTAGTATGCGATTAGATGGCTACACCTTC